This TCR beta chain derives from a study of blood T cell repertoires in COVID-19. Study summary: Sources were T cells, B-cell-depleted T cells, or PBMCs; the material itself was cDNA or gDNA.

Per the germline V gene, CDR1 is LNHDA and CDR2 is SQIVND (reference sequence). CDR3 size: 11 residues. The V and J ends lost 4 bases and 9 bases respectively, with 7 bases between them. Per the authors' pipeline: Quantification of nucleated cells was approximated via reference gene primer amplification. Here immunoSEQ multiplex PCR was the method, and the copy in TCRdb shows in-frame clones only, minus some. For V, J and clone size, that table is used; D and trimming come from the DNA. The table shows about 180,000 clones, with 80% occurring only once. Everyone who took part was roughly 18 to 89 years old, and they came from 24 US areas. Participants classified as exposed had met a COVID-19 case within 2 weeks before study entry.

The sequenced sample was PBMCs or T cells enriched from blood (not recorded which). The chain couples TRBV19 to TRBJ1-5; no definite D call. The clonotype was recovered from a man between 60 and 70 years old who had been exposed to COVID-19. CDR3 sequence: CASSRRGPQHF. CDR3 nucleotide sequence: TGTGCCAGTAGTAGAAGAGGGCCCCAGCATTTT.